A single sample gave rise to the 21 T cell receptor beta chains below, sequenced in a study of blood T cell repertoires in COVID-19. Here immunoSEQ multiplex PCR was the method, and the copy in TCRdb shows in-frame clones only, minus some. The sample has some 60,000 clones, over 75% seen once. Sequenced: peripheral blood. The source is a woman aged 80 or older with acute or convalescent COVID-19.

The chain links TRBV5-4 to TRBJ2-3; 7 nucleotides align to TRBD1. The germline V gene has CDR1 SGHNT and CDR2 YYREEE (reference sequence). CDR3 length: 17 amino acids. V lost 4 bases and J lost 0; bases outside the gene matches: 11. This chain's CDR3 is CASSREIRQGSTDTQYF. In nucleotides, the CDR3 is TGTGCCAGCAGCCGAGAGATTAGACAGGGAAGCACAGATACGCAGTATTTT.

Of note for this clone: This same CDR3 is encoded by further DNA sequences in the sample. The chain carries TRBV2 and TRBJ1-5, with a tentative D call TRBD1 (6 bases). Germline-derived CDR1 and CDR2 are SNHLY and FYNNEI. This CDR3 contains 14 residues. Trimming took 1 base from V and 2 from J, leaving 6 bases between them. CDR3 coding DNA: TGTGCCAGCAGTGAAGACAGGGGCAATCAGCCCCAGCATTTT. It yields the protein CASSEDRGNQPQHF.

This clone was observed a single time. The rearrangement uses TRBV4-1 and TRBJ2-3; a weak D match, TRBD2 (5 bases). The V end was cut by 0 bases, the J end by 10 bases, with 11 bases between. The length of the CDR3 is 13 residues. The V gene's germline CDR1 is MGHRA and CDR2 YSYEKL. As DNA, the CDR3 is TGCGCCAGCAGCCAAGAGCCCTCGCGGGCGCAGTATTTT. Translated, it gives CASSQEPSRAQYF.

The J gene is TRBJ2-7, the V gene TRBV12-3 or TRBV12-4, with TRBD1 as a possible D gene (6 bases). CDR3 size: 13 residues. V was shortened by 6 bases and J by 7 bases, with 16 bases between the two germline ends. This chain's CDR3 is CASSRDTPREQYF. CDR3 nucleotides: TGTGCCAGCAGCAGGGACACCCCGAGAGAGCAGTACTTC.

The chain has TRBV9 and TRBJ2-5, with 14 bases identical to TRBD2. CDR3 length: 17 residues. The V segment lost 4 bases and the J segment 4 bases; nucleotides outside the gene matches: 9. Germline-derived CDR1 and CDR2 are SGDLS and YYNGEE. For the CDR3, the DNA is TGTGCCAGCAGCACAAAGACCGGGACTAGCGGGAGAGAGACCCAGTACTTC. Protein: CASSTKTGTSGRETQYF.

The genes are TRBV4-2 and TRBJ2-7; 8 nucleotides agree with TRBD2. The CDR3 has 16 amino acids. Germline CDR1 and CDR2: LGHNA and YNFKEQ. V trimming: 3 bases; J trimming: 0 bases; junction bases outside the gene matches: 7. CDR3 bases: TGTGCCAGCAGCCATCTAAGCGGGGGTGGCTCCTACGAGCAGTACTTC. Protein sequence: CASSHLSGGGSYEQYF.

The rearrangement uses TRBV5-1 and TRBJ2-3, with 7 bases that match TRBD2. The CDR3 has 15 amino acids. Trimming removed 0 bases from V and 3 bases from J; junction bases left unmatched: 4. Germline-derived CDR1 and CDR2 are SGHRS and YFSETQ. The CDR3: CASSLDMRGTDTQYF. In DNA form, the CDR3 reads TGCGCCAGCAGCTTGGATATGCGGGGGACAGATACGCAGTATTTT.

The rearrangement uses TRBV27 and TRBJ1-2; 8 bases match TRBD1. V dropped 3 bases and J dropped 10; count of bases not matched to a gene: 7. The CDR3 is 13 residues long. The V gene's germline CDR1 is MNHEY and CDR2 SMNVEV (reference sequence). The CDR3 DNA reads TGTGCCAGCAGTTTTTGGGACAGGAGATACTACACCTTC. This translates into CASSFWDRRYYTF.

CDR3 bases: TGTGCCAGCAGTGCGACACTAGCGGCGACAGATACGCAGTATTTT. It yields the protein CASSATLAATDTQYF. V and J are TRBV2 and TRBJ2-3, with 8 bases fitting TRBD2. Germline assignment: CDR1 SNHLY and CDR2 FYNNEI. This CDR3 is 15 amino acids long. Trimming removed 4 bases from V and 3 bases from J; junction bases left unmatched: 6.

The chain uses TRBV30 and TRBJ1-3, with a possible D match to TRBD1 (5 bases). This CDR3 spans 13 amino acids. V was clipped by 4 bases and J by 3 bases, with 10 bases between them. Germline V lookup: CDR1 GTSNPN, CDR2 SVGIG (reference sequence). The CDR3: CAWKAQGGNTIYF. CDR3 DNA: TGTGCCTGGAAAGCCCAGGGTGGAAACACCATATATTTT.

The V and J genes are TRBV27 and TRBJ1-4; no firm D call. The V end was cut by 1 base, the J end by 3 bases, with 9 bases between. Germline CDR1 MNHEY, CDR2 SMNVEV (reference sequence). This CDR3 has 15 residues. CDR3 sequence: CASSLFPGANEKLFF. The CDR3, as DNA: TGTGCCAGCAGTTTATTCCCCGGGGCTAATGAAAAACTGTTTTTT.

The chain is built from TRBV30 and TRBJ2-2; maybe TRBD1 (6 bases). This CDR3 region has 17 residues. Trimming took 6 bases from V and 6 from J, leaving 26 bases between them. The germline V gene encodes CDR1 GTSNPN and CDR2 SVGIG (reference sequence). CDR3 DNA: TGTGCCTGTCGGGAATTTAGGGGGTTCGATGAGGCCGGGGAGCTGTTTTTT. Translated, it gives CACREFRGFDEAGELFF.

The rearrangement uses TRBV7-9 and TRBJ1-6; 7 bases are shared with TRBD1. The germline gives CDR1 SEHNR, CDR2 FQNEAQ (reference sequence). J was trimmed by 6 bases and V by 5 bases; bases with no gene match: 7. The CDR3 runs to 15 residues. In DNA, the CDR3 is TGTGCCAGCAGCCACAGGGGCCCACTTAATTCACCCCTCCACTTT. Residues: CASSHRGPLNSPLHF.

This clone was detected a few times. V and J are TRBV28 and TRBJ2-7; 7 nucleotides match TRBD2. Germline loops: CDR1 MDHEN, CDR2 SYDVKM. This CDR3 contains 14 residues. V lost 9 bases, J lost 3 bases, and 11 bases stayed unmatched. The CDR3 DNA reads as TGTGCCAGTTTTGGTGAGGGAGGGATCTACGAGCAGTACTTC. Protein: CASFGEGGIYEQYF.

The CDR3 sequence: CASRGGTSGAGEQFF. The CDR3 coding sequence is TGTGCCAGCAGGGGTGGGACTAGCGGGGCCGGTGAGCAGTTCTTC. V and J are TRBV6-5 and TRBJ2-1, with 13 bases aligning to TRBD2. The CDR3 length is 15 residues. The junction had 8 bases not matched to a gene; V was cut back by 6 bases and J by 9 bases. The V gene's germline CDR1 is MNHEY and CDR2 SVGAGI.

The rearrangement uses TRBV18 and TRBJ2-7; TRBD1 matches 9 bases. Trimming removed 4 bases from V and 3 bases from J; junction bases left unmatched: 4. The CDR3 is 14 residues long. Germline CDR1 and CDR2: KGHSH and LQKENI. CDR3 coding DNA: TGTGCCAGCTCACTCCGGGACAGGGACTACGAGCAGTACTTC. It yields the protein CASSLRDRDYEQYF.

This clone was detected a few times. The genes are TRBV30 and TRBJ2-7, with 7 positions matching TRBD1. In germline, CDR1 is GTSNPN, CDR2 SVGIG (reference sequence). V lost 3 bases to trimming and J lost 1 base; unmatched junction nucleotides: 6. The CDR3 sequence is 14 residues long. CDR3 loop: CAWRPKGASYEQYF. In nucleotides, the CDR3 is TGTGCCTGGAGGCCGAAGGGGGCGTCCTACGAGCAGTACTTC.

The chain combines TRBV11-2 with TRBJ2-5; TRBD1 matches at 7 bases. The CDR3 has 13 residues. Losses at the gene ends were 8 bases for V and 3 bases for J; bases not matched to a gene: 6. Germline V gene lookup returns CDR1 SGHAT and CDR2 FQNNGV. The CDR3 spells CASEPGQKETQYF. The CDR3, as DNA: TGTGCCAGCGAACCGGGACAGAAAGAGACCCAGTACTTC.

The J gene is TRBJ2-1, the V gene TRBV10-1, with a possible D match to TRBD2 (5 bases). Germline V gives CDR1 WNHNN, CDR2 SYGVQD (reference sequence). This CDR3 has 15 residues. The V end was cut by 2 bases, the J end by 4 bases, with 12 bases between. The CDR3: CASSEGIASYNEQFF. Here the CDR3 DNA reads TGCGCCAGCAGTGAGGGAATAGCGTCTTACAATGAGCAGTTCTTC.

The V and J genes are TRBV11-1 and TRBJ2-1; 7 positions agree with TRBD1. With 1 base clipped from V and 1 base from J, the junction kept 4 bases outside the gene matches. Germline CDR1 and CDR2: SGHAT and FQDESV (reference sequence). The CDR3 has 16 residues. DNA of the CDR3: TGTGCCAGCAGCTTAGTAGGGACAGTTTCCTACAATGAGCAGTTCTTC. This gives the protein CASSLVGTVSYNEQFF.

The V gene is TRBV6-5, the J gene TRBJ2-1, with a tentative D call TRBD1 (7 bases). CDR1 and CDR2 from the germline V gene are MNHEY and SVGAGI. V lost 8 bases to trimming and J lost 8 bases, with 13 bases between them. The CDR3 sequence is 12 residues long. In nucleotides, the CDR3 is TGTGCCAGCCAGGGGGGCAGCGATGAGCAGTTCTTC. It is translated as CASQGGSDEQFF.